This T cell receptor (beta chain) was found in a study of cytomegalovirus exposure and HLA in healthy donors. About the study: Previous work identified roughly 120 million unique TCR beta sequences from around 200 million T cells.

This CDR3 region has 15 residues. Germline values: CDR1 ENHRY, CDR2 SYGVKD. V lost 7 bases to trimming and J lost 2 bases; unmatched junction nucleotides: 11. Overall study results and limits: Reportedly, diagnosis of cytomegalovirus status by the classifier showed high specificity and sensitivity. Using a false discovery rate of 0.05, a later analysis showed that some 16,000 TCR beta sequences were associated with HLA alleles.

Worth noting for this clone: Antigen unknown.

Both 60 Vbeta primers and 13 Jbeta primers went into the PCR. The data were produced by immunoSEQ multiplex PCR, yet TCRdb's version contains in-frame clones alone and is incomplete. The repertoire consists of around 170,000 clones, with around 86% occurring once and the leading ten covering less than 0.85%. The source of this sequence is a woman under 30 in good health and CMV-seronegative. V usage is TRBV10-3 and J usage is TRBJ2-7, with 7 bases that match TRBD1. The sample comprised PBMCs. CDR3 region: CAITRDSSVTYEQYF. CDR3 nucleotide sequence: TGTGCCATCACTCGGGACAGTTCTGTAACCTACGAGCAGTACTTC.